This T cell receptor beta chain is from a study of radiotherapy plus CTLA-4 blockade in lung cancer. V was shortened by 0 bases and J by 6 bases, with 15 bases between the two germline ends. Germline CDR1 SGHVS, CDR2 FNYEAQ. This CDR3 spans 16 amino acids. The study, taken as a whole, reports: Radiotherapy plus ipilimumab was followed by expansion in blood of tumor-derived TCR clones. The authors reported that early blood T cell clone dynamics, with interferon-beta, best predicted response.

Concerning this clone: Its antigen is as yet unknown.

Profiled with immunoSEQ multiplex PCR; TCRdb holds only in-frame clones, not every one. The data hold tens of thousands of clones, with 60% to 80% observed a single time. Enrolled patients, whose metastatic non-small-cell lung cancer was chemo-refractory, received focal radiation plus CTLA-4 blockade with ipilimumab. Sample: peripheral blood, taken from a patient treated with radiotherapy plus ipilimumab. The receptor comes from a human donor with non-small cell lung cancer that progressed on radiotherapy plus ipilimumab. The chain has TRBV7-6 and TRBJ2-1, with TRBD2 as a possible D gene (6 bases). DNA of the CDR3: TGTGCCAGCAGCTTAGCTGGGCAGGACGGGGGCAATGAGCAGTTCTTC. Amino acid sequence: CASSLAGQDGGNEQFF.